Included here is one T cell receptor beta chain sequence, with context. In germline, CDR1 is SEHNR, CDR2 FQNEAQ (reference sequence). V shed 1 base, J shed 2 bases, and the junction held 8 bases outside the gene matches. This CDR3 comprises 19 residues. This sample stems from a study of blood T cells in healthy people across ages. Primed by a sample-barcoded 5' primer and a J-beta primer mix, a second PCR proceeded for 7 to 11 cycles. TCRdb reprocessed the 5' RACE reads via MiXCR and lists one record per CDR3 protein. Here the sample spans more than 600,000 distinct CDR3 sequences, around a quarter being singletons. These same data were also listed under a study on T cells of mothers and their children.

The sequence was collected from a boy younger than 18 in good health. This chain links TRBV7-9 with TRBJ2-2; TRBD2 matches 12 bases. Sequencing was performed on blood. The CDR3 loop is CASSLEEGLAGNNTGELFF. The CDR3 DNA reads TGTGCCAGCAGCTTAGAAGAAGGACTAGCGGGGAATAACACCGGGGAGCTGTTTTTT.